This T cell receptor beta chain derives from a study of blood T cell repertoires in COVID-19. Germline CDR1 and CDR2: MNHEY and SMNVEV (reference sequence). CDR3 size: 16 residues. With V trimmed by 6 bases and J by 0 bases, 8 bases remained unmatched. In the authors' workflow: Reference gene primer amplification yielded estimated nucleated cell counts. Clones were read by immunoSEQ multiplex PCR, and TCRdb kept only the in-frame ones, dropping some. V and J calls and clone size come straight from that table; D and trimming were deduced from the DNA. The sample shows some 100,000 clones, over 80% of them seen only once.

The receptor was derived from a human donor with active COVID-19. The donor label of this sample is uncertain. Sequenced material: peripheral blood. The J gene is TRBJ2-1, the V gene TRBV27; 7 bases agree with TRBD2. In DNA form, the CDR3 reads TGTGCCAGCAGACTACGGGGGGACCCCTCCTACAATGAGCAGTTCTTC. The encoded protein is CASRLRGDPSYNEQFF.